Listed below are T cell receptor beta chains from one sample, sequenced in a study of response to subunit inactivated influenza vaccine. One entry per CDR3 protein results from TCRdb running MiXCR on the RT-PCR reads. The data hold 650,000 to 800,000 distinct CDR3 sequences, with around 20% observed a single time. Sequenced here: PBMCs from blood, sampled 5 days after vaccination. The receptors were sampled from a man aged 45-65 years who received an inactivated influenza vaccine. Both conserved end residues are trimmed from each CDR3. Clone size is shown for a subset of rows, as once, few, many or a class of expanded clone.

j_call: TRBJ2-1; v_call: TRBV20-1; clone_size: -; cdr3_aa: SARDLGTSKQGQF
j_call: TRBJ2-7; v_call: TRBV7-9; clone_size: -; cdr3_aa: ASSLGDRGTYEQY
j_call: TRBJ2-5; v_call: TRBV4-1; clone_size: -; cdr3_aa: ASSQDRASAQTQY
j_call: TRBJ2-1; v_call: TRBV5-1; clone_size: few; cdr3_aa: ASRTGDREGNEQF
j_call: TRBJ2-3; v_call: TRBV14; clone_size: few; cdr3_aa: ASSHRQGSTDTQY
j_call: TRBJ2-2; v_call: TRBV7-2; clone_size: many; cdr3_aa: ASSSQGTSATGELF
j_call: TRBJ2-3; v_call: TRBV9; clone_size: -; cdr3_aa: ASSGGGGLSTDTQY
j_call: TRBJ2-7; v_call: TRBV20-1; clone_size: -; cdr3_aa: SARDLRTGAYEQY
j_call: TRBJ2-7; v_call: TRBV20-1; clone_size: few; cdr3_aa: SARDSLYEQY
j_call: TRBJ2-7; v_call: TRBV27; clone_size: -; cdr3_aa: ASATSGWFYEQY
j_call: TRBJ2-7; v_call: TRBV21-1; clone_size: -; cdr3_aa: ASSKFEEGLAGYEQY
j_call: TRBJ1-5; v_call: TRBV3-1; clone_size: few; cdr3_aa: ASSQQGIGQPQH
j_call: TRBJ2-3; v_call: TRBV6-4; clone_size: many; cdr3_aa: ASSERPRQGNTDTQY
j_call: TRBJ1-1; v_call: TRBV5-1; clone_size: -; cdr3_aa: ASSTGQVPEAF
j_call: TRBJ2-3; v_call: TRBV12-3/TRBV12-4; clone_size: -; cdr3_aa: ASSHASEDTQY
j_call: TRBJ2-1; v_call: TRBV20-1; clone_size: few; cdr3_aa: SLYPPGYNEQF
j_call: TRBJ2-1; v_call: TRBV10-3; clone_size: -; cdr3_aa: AISVTGIYNEQF
j_call: TRBJ2-5; v_call: TRBV20-1; clone_size: few; cdr3_aa: SARDLRSQETQY
j_call: TRBJ2-1; v_call: TRBV7-8; clone_size: few; cdr3_aa: ASSFLAGEHWEQF
j_call: TRBJ1-3; v_call: TRBV18; clone_size: few; cdr3_aa: ASSPPLGVPGNTIY
j_call: TRBJ1-5; v_call: TRBV2; clone_size: -; cdr3_aa: ASSENGARQPQH
j_call: TRBJ1-2; v_call: TRBV5-1; clone_size: -; cdr3_aa: ASSLRTGGERYT
j_call: TRBJ2-3; v_call: TRBV11-1; clone_size: many; cdr3_aa: ASSPGRDTQY
j_call: TRBJ2-7; v_call: TRBV20-1; clone_size: few; cdr3_aa: SASPGGGEQY
j_call: TRBJ2-2; v_call: TRBV27; clone_size: few; cdr3_aa: ASSDSRYTGELF
j_call: TRBJ2-7; v_call: TRBV20-1; clone_size: -; cdr3_aa: SATYLGPAQY
j_call: TRBJ2-7; v_call: TRBV12-3/TRBV12-4; clone_size: -; cdr3_aa: ASSLARGRTSYEQY
j_call: TRBJ2-1; v_call: TRBV6-2/TRBV6-3; clone_size: -; cdr3_aa: ASSYLAGAWGEQF
j_call: TRBJ1-6; v_call: TRBV12-3/TRBV12-4; clone_size: -; cdr3_aa: ASSLAGRVNSPLH
j_call: TRBJ2-4; v_call: TRBV27; clone_size: -; cdr3_aa: ASAGTQVKNIQY
j_call: TRBJ2-1; v_call: TRBV7-3; clone_size: -; cdr3_aa: ASSFGLAGTNEQF
j_call: TRBJ1-5; v_call: TRBV7-2; clone_size: few; cdr3_aa: ASSLGRNSNQPQH
j_call: TRBJ2-5; v_call: TRBV6-2/TRBV6-3; clone_size: few; cdr3_aa: ASSRTGTQETQY
j_call: TRBJ2-2; v_call: TRBV10-2; clone_size: -; cdr3_aa: ASSGGGLWTGELF
j_call: TRBJ1-1; v_call: TRBV6-2/TRBV6-3; clone_size: -; cdr3_aa: ASSYSMGRSDTEAF
j_call: TRBJ2-6; v_call: TRBV29-1; clone_size: few; cdr3_aa: SAYSSGANVLT
j_call: TRBJ2-1; v_call: TRBV6-2/TRBV6-3; clone_size: -; cdr3_aa: ASSYSLAGDFYNEQF
j_call: TRBJ2-1; v_call: TRBV27; clone_size: few; cdr3_aa: ASSAGGWTVINEQF
j_call: TRBJ2-3; v_call: TRBV7-2; clone_size: -; cdr3_aa: ASRIAGYTDTQY
j_call: TRBJ2-1; v_call: TRBV27; clone_size: few; cdr3_aa: ASSHGTSGRSEQF
j_call: TRBJ2-7; v_call: TRBV3-1; clone_size: -; cdr3_aa: ASSFGRVEQY
j_call: TRBJ2-7; v_call: TRBV7-8; clone_size: -; cdr3_aa: ASSLRPSEYEQY
j_call: TRBJ1-1; v_call: TRBV10-2; clone_size: few; cdr3_aa: ASTRDRSEAF
j_call: TRBJ2-2; v_call: TRBV27; clone_size: few; cdr3_aa: ASGLRAPGTGELF
j_call: TRBJ2-7; v_call: TRBV7-2; clone_size: -; cdr3_aa: ASTTSGGSVYEQY
j_call: TRBJ1-2; v_call: TRBV4-1; clone_size: many; cdr3_aa: ASSQDNSGVRYGYT
j_call: TRBJ2-1; v_call: TRBV15; clone_size: -; cdr3_aa: ATSDSGGPYNEQF
j_call: TRBJ1-3; v_call: TRBV12-3/TRBV12-4; clone_size: many; cdr3_aa: ASSLFVAQHSGNTIY
j_call: TRBJ2-7; v_call: TRBV7-9; clone_size: few; cdr3_aa: ASSLLGGLSYEQY
j_call: TRBJ1-3; v_call: TRBV12-3/TRBV12-4; clone_size: many; cdr3_aa: ASSPTGAGNTIY
j_call: TRBJ2-3; v_call: TRBV4-3; clone_size: many; cdr3_aa: ASSGAGLTDTQY
j_call: TRBJ2-4; v_call: TRBV7-9; clone_size: -; cdr3_aa: ASSRTPDKNIQY
j_call: TRBJ2-7; v_call: TRBV20-1; clone_size: -; cdr3_aa: SARDPRGAYEQY
j_call: TRBJ1-2; v_call: TRBV6-2/TRBV6-3; clone_size: few; cdr3_aa: ASSYAGYGYT
j_call: TRBJ2-5; v_call: TRBV10-3; clone_size: few; cdr3_aa: ASGQLQETQY
j_call: TRBJ2-2; v_call: TRBV20-1; clone_size: -; cdr3_aa: SARVGQGPNTGELF
j_call: TRBJ2-7; v_call: TRBV5-6; clone_size: few; cdr3_aa: ASSTGTSGSWREQY
j_call: TRBJ1-3; v_call: TRBV5-1; clone_size: -; cdr3_aa: ASSSPDRGNTIY
j_call: TRBJ2-1; v_call: TRBV28; clone_size: once; cdr3_aa: ASSLWSSGFKGEQF
j_call: TRBJ2-3; v_call: TRBV12-3/TRBV12-4; clone_size: few; cdr3_aa: ASTQAGGRSTQY